These 18 T cell receptor beta chains were all obtained from the same sample, sequenced in a study of shared clonotypes between healthy human individuals. Method: immunoSEQ multiplex PCR; TCRdb's copy keeps in-frame clones and lacks some. In the table there are some 1.1 million clones, 70% to 80% of which are singletons. Sequenced material: memory CD4+ T cells from PBMCs. Subset denoted: CD45RA-negative fraction. The receptors here all came from a man between 18 and 35 years old in good health. Some clones in this sample may be carry-over from other donors' samples.

This sequence joins TRBV10-3 and TRBJ1-5, with a weak D call TRBD1 (5 bases). Trimming shortened V by 6 bases and J by 5 bases, and 11 bases separated the two germline ends. The germline V gene has CDR1 ENHRY and CDR2 SYGVKD. The CDR3 loop spans 13 amino acids. CDR3 region: CAISRVGDQPQHF. The CDR3 nucleotides are TGTGCCATCAGCAGGGTCGGGGATCAGCCCCAGCATTTT.

CDR3 DNA sequence: TGTGCCAGCAGACCTACCCGGGACAGCAATTACGAGCAGTACTTC. This codes for CASRPTRDSNYEQYF. V usage is TRBV6-5 and J usage is TRBJ2-7, with 7 bases that match TRBD1. The J segment lost 4 bases and the V segment lost 6 bases, leaving 12 bases of the junction unmatched. The CDR3 has 15 amino acids. Germline CDR1 MNHEY, CDR2 SVGAGI.

About this clone itself: The same CDR3 also results from other DNA sequences found in this sample. This chain links TRBV6-1 with TRBJ2-5, with D uncertain. The CDR3 is made up of 12 amino acids. CDR1 and CDR2 (germline): MNHNS, SASEGT. Between the trimmed V and J ends, which lost 2 bases and 5 bases, there was a span of 6 bases. CDR3 sequence: CASSERRETQYF. The CDR3 DNA reads as TGTGCCAGCAGTGAACGCAGGGAGACCCAGTACTTC.

This chain connects TRBV4-3 to TRBJ1-3; no reliable D call. This CDR3 is 16 amino acids long. In germline, CDR1 is LGHNA, CDR2 YSLEER. V was shortened by 0 bases and J by 4 bases, with 13 bases between the two germline ends. CDR3 loop: CASSQEVRETGNTIYF. In DNA, the CDR3 is TGCGCCAGCAGCCAAGAAGTGAGGGAAACCGGAAACACCATATATTTT.

The V gene is TRBV6-5, the J gene TRBJ1-1; D remains unclear. Trimming stripped 2 bases from V and 2 bases from J, with 6 bases between. Germline V gene sequence: CDR1 MNHEY, CDR2 SVGAGI. The CDR3 consists of 13 residues. The CDR3 spells CASSYLINTEAFF. Written as DNA, the CDR3 is TGTGCCAGCAGTTACCTAATCAACACTGAAGCTTTCTTT.

The rearrangement uses TRBV10-3 and TRBJ2-1; D is possibly TRBD2 (6 bases). This CDR3 is built from 15 residues. V lost 0 bases and J 3 bases, leaving 9 bases between the germline ends. Germline CDR1 reads ENHRY; CDR2 reads SYGVKD. The DNA for the CDR3 is TGTGCCATCAGTGAGTCTGGGGGAGGCTACAATGAGCAGTTCTTC. The encoded protein is CAISESGGGYNEQFF.

The chain is built from TRBV5-1 and TRBJ2-1; D perhaps matches TRBD2 (6 bases). V was trimmed by 4 bases and J by 4 bases, leaving 18 bases between them. This CDR3 contains 16 residues. Germline CDR1 SGHRS, CDR2 YFSETQ. CDR3 sequence: CASSINPGLGYNEQFF. The DNA of the CDR3 is TGCGCCAGCAGCATAAACCCGGGACTGGGGTACAATGAGCAGTTCTTC.

The genes are TRBV7-8 and TRBJ1-1, with D unresolved. Between the trimmed V and J ends, which lost 5 bases and 1 base, there was a span of 14 bases. The CDR3 runs to 15 residues. Germline V lookup: CDR1 SGHVS, CDR2 FQNEAQ. CDR3 DNA sequence: TGTGCCAGCAGCCCCCGGATAGGGAGGAACACTGAAGCTTTCTTT. It translates to CASSPRIGRNTEAFF. The complete variable domain, with remaining parts taken from reference TRBV7-8 and TRBJ1-1, reads GAGVSQSPRYKVAKRGQDVALRCDPISGHVSLFWYQQALGQGPEFLTYFQNEAQLDKSGLPSDRFFAERPEGSVSTLKIQRTQQEDSAVYLCASSPRIGRNTEAFFGQGTRLTVV.

The chain joins TRBV7-2 to TRBJ2-1; 10 bases fit TRBD2. J gave up 2 bases and V 3 bases, and 7 bases lay outside the gene matches. CDR3 length: 17 amino acids. Germline CDR1 reads SGHTA; CDR2 reads FQGNSA. CDR3 loop: CASSLPRLAGTYNEQFF. DNA of the CDR3: TGTGCCAGCAGCTTGCCGCGACTAGCGGGCACCTACAATGAGCAGTTCTTC.

The J gene is TRBJ2-4, the V gene TRBV5-6; 8 positions agree with TRBD1. CDR3 length equals 18 residues. V trimming: 4 bases; J trimming: 1 base; junction bases outside the gene matches: 13. Germline V gives CDR1 SGHDT, CDR2 YYEEEE. The CDR3 DNA is TGTGCCAGCAGCCAGGACAGGGTACGAGTTCGGGCCAAAAACATTCAGTACTTC. It codes for CASSQDRVRVRAKNIQYF. Together with reference TRBV5-6 and TRBJ2-4, the CDR3 gives the full variable domain: DAGVTQSPTHLIKTRGQQVTLRCSPKSGHDTVSWYQQALGQGPQFIFQYYEEEERQRGNFPDRFSGHQFPNYSSELNVNALLLGDSALYLCASSQDRVRVRAKNIQYFGAGTRLSVL.

The rearrangement joins TRBV4-3 to TRBJ2-7; either TRBD1 or TRBD2 may supply D (5 bases each). CDR3 length: 14 amino acids. Trimming removed 7 bases at V and 1 base at J, with 14 bases between. Germline assignment: CDR1 LGHNA and CDR2 YSLEER. CDR3 sequence (DNA): TGCGCCAGCACCTGGGACCTTGGATCCTACGAGCAGTACTTC. Translated: CASTWDLGSYEQYF.

V usage is TRBV30 and J usage is TRBJ2-2; D ambiguous. The ends were cut back, 3 bases at V and 5 bases at J, with 7 bases in the middle. Germline CDR1 GTSNPN, CDR2 SVGIG (reference sequence). The CDR3 length is 12 residues. The CDR3 DNA follows: TGTGCCTGGAGCGTCTCGACCGGGGAGCTGTTTTTT. This translates into CAWSVSTGELFF.

The chain carries TRBV20-1 and TRBJ2-1; a weak D match, TRBD1 (6 bases). The CDR3 spans 11 residues. The V end lost 6 bases, the J end lost 7 bases, and 10 bases lay between the germline ends. Germline V lookup: CDR1 DFQATT, CDR2 SNEGSKA (reference sequence). The CDR3, as DNA: TGCAGTGCAGAAGGACAGAATGAGCAGTTCTTC. The encoded protein is CSAEGQNEQFF.

This clone was picked up a small number of times. The rearrangement joins TRBV11-2 to TRBJ1-2; maybe TRBD1 (5 bases). The V end was cut by 2 bases, the J end by 4 bases, with 8 bases between. In germline, CDR1 is SGHAT, CDR2 FQNNGV. The CDR3 is made up of 13 amino acids. The CDR3 DNA sequence: TGTGCCAGCAGCTTACAGGGTCCCTATGGCTACACCTTC. It yields the protein CASSLQGPYGYTF.

This clone was observed a few times. The J gene is TRBJ2-5, the V gene TRBV13, with D possibly TRBD2 on 5 matching bases. Trimming stripped 0 bases from V and 4 bases from J, with 12 bases between. This CDR3 is built from 15 residues. The germline gives CDR1 PRHDT, CDR2 FYEKMQ (reference sequence). CDR3 residues: CASSLGKVGVETQYF. The CDR3 coding sequence is TGTGCCAGCAGCTTAGGGAAGGTGGGAGTAGAGACCCAGTACTTC.

V usage is TRBV9 and J usage is TRBJ2-1; TRBD2 agrees at 9 bases. Per germline, CDR1 SGDLS and CDR2 YYNGEE. V trimming: 0 bases; J trimming: 0 bases; junction bases outside the gene matches: 7. This CDR3 contains 18 residues. The CDR3 loop is CASSVAGLAQFSYNEQFF. CDR3 bases: TGTGCCAGCAGCGTAGCAGGACTAGCGCAGTTCTCCTACAATGAGCAGTTCTTC. Based on the CDR3 plus reference TRBV9 and TRBJ2-1, the full variable domain is DSGVTQTPKHLITATGQRVTLRCSPRSGDLSVYWYQQSLDQGLQFLIQYYNGEERAKGNILERFSAQQFPDLHSELNLSSLELGDSALYFCASSVAGLAQFSYNEQFFGPGTRLTVL.

The rearrangement uses TRBV7-3 and TRBJ2-7; the match to TRBD2 covers 9 bases. Germline V gene data show CDR1 as SGHTA and CDR2 as FQGTGA. The CDR3 runs 13 residues. Losses at the gene ends were 5 bases for V and 7 bases for J; bases not matched to a gene: 6. CDR3 DNA sequence: TGTGCCAGCAGCCCAGCGGGAGGAGGGGAGCAGTACTTC. Translated, it gives CASSPAGGGEQYF.

The chain recombines TRBV7-3 with TRBJ2-5; TRBD1 might be the D (6 bases). This CDR3 spans 15 amino acids. The V gene lost 5 bases and the J gene lost 1 base, with 14 bases spanning the gap. Germline-derived CDR1 and CDR2 are SGHTA and FQGTGA. CDR3 residues: CASSAGQSFQETQYF. The CDR3 DNA is TGTGCCAGCAGCGCCGGACAGTCTTTCCAAGAGACCCAGTACTTC. Filled out from reference TRBV7-3 and TRBJ2-5, the complete variable domain reads GAGVSQTPSNKVTEKGKYVELRCDPISGHTALYWYRQSLGQGPEFLIYFQGTGAADDSGLPNDRFFAVRPEGSVSTLKIQRTERGDSAVYLCASSAGQSFQETQYFGPGTRLLVL.